The rows below give T cell receptor beta chains drawn from one sample of a study of graft-versus-host responses after intestinal transplantation. These receptors have no known antigen. Clones were sequenced by immunoSEQ multiplex PCR, and TCRdb holds only the in-frame ones, with some missing. The sample includes over 70,000 clones, just under 95% of them seen just once. The sequences come from unstimulated CD8+ T cells sorted from spleen or lymph node cells, collected before intestinal transplant. These receptors all stem from a human donor who received an intestinal transplant. Each CDR3 is given with its conserved first and last residue. The D gene is left open where the match is weak.

v_gene	d_gene	j_gene	len	CDR3nt	CDR3aa
TRBV9	TRBD2	TRBJ2-7	15	TGTGCCAGCAGCGCCAGCGGGAGGGCCGGGTACGAGCAGTACTTC	CASSASGRAGYEQYF
TRBV6-6	TRBD2	TRBJ2-5	14	TGTGCCAGCAGTTACTCGGGCGGGAGGGAGACCCAGTACTTC	CASSYSGGRETQYF
TRBV18	TRBD1	TRBJ2-1	16	TGTGCCAGCTCACCACCTACGGGACAGGCGCACAATGAGCAGTTCTTC	CASSPPTGQAHNEQFF
TRBV9	TRBD1	TRBJ1-1	15	TGTGCCAGCAGCGCCAGACAGGGGTTGAACACTGAAGCTTTCTTT	CASSARQGLNTEAFF
TRBV5-1	NA	TRBJ1-1	14	TGCGCCAGCAGCAGGGCTGAGATGAACACTGAAGCTTTCTTT	CASSRAEMNTEAFF
TRBV7-9	TRBD1	TRBJ2-3	18	TGTGCCAGCAGCTGGGACAGGGAGTCCACAACGAGCACAGATACGCAGTATTTT	CASSWDRESTTSTDTQYF
TRBV5-4	TRBD2	TRBJ2-2	14	TGTGCCAGCAGCTTGCGGGGGGGCCCCGGGGAGCTGTTTTTT	CASSLRGGPGELFF
TRBV5-6	NA	TRBJ2-7	15	TGTGCCAGCAGCTCAATAAGGGGGAGGGCCTACGAGCAGTACTTC	CASSSIRGRAYEQYF
TRBV4-1	TRBD2	TRBJ2-1	14	TGCGCCAGCAGCCAAACCAACGTAGCGGGAGACCCGTTCTTC	CASSQTNVAGDPFF
TRBV4-3	TRBD2	TRBJ2-7	16	TGCGCCAGCAGCCACACATTTCTAGCGGGAGGAGGTGAGCAGTACTTC	CASSHTFLAGGGEQYF